One sample yielded the 4 T cell receptor beta chains listed below, sequenced in a study of blood T cell repertoires in COVID-19. The data were produced by immunoSEQ multiplex PCR, yet TCRdb's version contains in-frame clones alone and is incomplete. The table records over 250,000 clones, roughly 86% of them present only once. The specimen sequenced was PBMCs or T cells enriched from blood (not recorded which). These receptors all stem from a woman aged 25 to 39 who had recovered from COVID-19.

In nucleotides, the CDR3 is TGTGCCAGCAGTTGGGGCAGACGAGCTCGGCCCCAGCATTTT. Translation: CASSWGRRARPQHF. The gene calls are TRBV28 and TRBJ1-5, with D tentatively TRBD1 (5 bases). The CDR3 has 14 amino acids. V was cut by 4 bases and J by 9 bases, with 16 bases left in between. Germline assignment: CDR1 MDHEN and CDR2 SYDVKM.

The count of this clone is one. The chain joins TRBV5-8 to TRBJ1-6; D gene ambiguous. Germline V gene data show CDR1 as SGHTS and CDR2 as YDEGEE. CDR3 size: 14 residues. V lost 4 bases and J lost 6, with 11 bases in between. The CDR3 sequence is CASSLIRVNSPLHF. Written as DNA, the CDR3 is TGTGCCAGCAGCCTAATACGGGTTAATTCACCCCTCCACTTT.

Only a few counts were recorded for this clone. The chain has TRBV10-1 and TRBJ1-5; the match to TRBD1 covers 10 bases. V lost 10 bases to trimming and J lost 9 bases; unmatched junction nucleotides: 15. Germline-derived CDR1 and CDR2 are WNHNN and SYGVQD (reference sequence). The CDR3 extends over 15 amino acids. CDR3 nucleotides: TGCGCCACCACAATTCCGGGACAGGGGCGGGGGCCCCAGCATTTT. This translates into CATTIPGQGRGPQHF.

The chain is built from TRBV12-1 and TRBJ1-2. TRBV12-1 represents a pseudogene. The CDR3 loop spans 9 amino acids. This CDR3 is CPPGRSYTF. The CDR3 DNA reads TGCCCGCCGGGGAGGAGCTACACCTTC.